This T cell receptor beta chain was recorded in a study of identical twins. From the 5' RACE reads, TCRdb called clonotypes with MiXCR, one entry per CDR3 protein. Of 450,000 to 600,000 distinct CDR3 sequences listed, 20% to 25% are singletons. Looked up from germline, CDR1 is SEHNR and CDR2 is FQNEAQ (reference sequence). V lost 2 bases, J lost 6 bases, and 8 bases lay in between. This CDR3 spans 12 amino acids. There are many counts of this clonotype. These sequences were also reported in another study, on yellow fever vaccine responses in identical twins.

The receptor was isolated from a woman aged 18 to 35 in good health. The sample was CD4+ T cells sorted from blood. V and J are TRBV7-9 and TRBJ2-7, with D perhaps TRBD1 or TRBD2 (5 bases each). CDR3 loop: CASSLPGTEQYF. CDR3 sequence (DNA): TGTGCCAGCAGCTTACCCGGGACCGAGCAGTACTTC.